This entry features one T cell receptor (beta chain) sequence. Antigen unknown. The study ran its PCR with 60 Vbeta and 13 Jbeta primers. This table comes from immunoSEQ multiplex PCR, and its TCRdb copy is limited to in-frame clones, with some not included. The repertoire holds about 170,000 clones, with 75% to 80% as singletons. The sample belongs to a study of cytomegalovirus exposure and HLA in healthy donors. Points from the study as a whole: Productive status was seen about 87% or about 30% of the time for most TCR beta V segments in an earlier analysis. Information on immune exposure was restricted to one variable (CMV serostatus). The study flagged approximately 180 TCR beta chains as cytomegalovirus-associated. Despite most TCR sequences being rare, some public TCRs occurred in many donors.

CDR1 and CDR2 from the germline V gene are SNHLY and FYNNEI. This CDR3 spans 11 amino acids. With 9 bases removed from V and 13 bases from J, the gap between germline ends came to 18 bases. What was sequenced was PBMCs. The chain joins TRBV2 to TRBJ1-2, with D perhaps TRBD1 (5 bases). This TCR was recovered from a man in his forties in good health and CMV-seropositive. This chain's CDR3 is CASNGLGGPTF. The CDR3 region has the DNA TGTGCCAGTAACGGGCTGGGGGGACCCACCTTC.